This T cell receptor beta chain derives from a study of regulatory T cells in long-lasting Graves disease. This clonotype was seen a few times. Construction of TCR beta libraries relied on iRepertoire HTBI primers and on Arm-PCR targeting CDR3 regions. TCRdb recomputed calls from the multiplex PCR reads with MiXCR, one row per CDR3 protein. The data contain approximately 390,000 distinct CDR3 sequences, 15% to 20% of them singletons. Time point in this sample: newly diagnosed GD, antithyroid drugs for less than 3 months. PBMC-extracted RNA yielded the TCR library. Trimming removed 4 bases from V and 1 base from J, with 11 bases in between. The CDR3 has 14 residues. Germline V CDR1 and CDR2: SGHNT, YYREEE (reference sequence). A further study also used this sample, focusing on T cells in Graves' hyperthyroidism and ophthalmopathy. That study reports: Initially, a first-round RT-PCR of the TCR CDR3 employed the HTBI primer set.

The clonotype was recovered from a woman aged 18-29 years with Graves disease. Sequencing was performed on peripheral blood mononuclear cells (PBMCs), taken at new diagnosis, from a patient treated with antithyroid drugs. This chain links TRBV5-4 with TRBJ1-1; no clear D. The CDR3 sequence: CASSPDNRNTEAFF. DNA for the CDR3: TGTGCCAGCAGCCCTGATAATAGGAACACTGAAGCTTTCTTT.